This T cell receptor beta chain was retrieved from a study of shared clonotypes between healthy human individuals. Whole-study context: The donor pool was made up of a couple of women and a few men aged 18 to 49.

General observations from the study: For naive CD4 cells, 5% to 6.5% of clonotypes were shared across a few donors.

CD8 cells classed as naive were CD45RO-negative and positively selected for CCR7, excluding terminally differentiated effector memory CD45RA+ cells. The trim removed 10 bases at V and 9 bases at J, leaving 7 bases unmatched. CDR1 and CDR2 (germline): MNHEY, SVGAGI. CDR3 length equals 12 residues. Produced via immunoSEQ multiplex PCR; TCRdb's table is partial and in-frame only. This table holds about 1,900,000 clones, about 95% found once. Details on this clone: Its target is not known.

This TCR was sampled from a man aged 18 to 30 in good health. J is TRBJ2-1 and V is TRBV6-5; TRBD2 aligns across 9 bases. Source material: naive CD8+ T cells sorted from blood. The CDR3: CATAAAGGEQFF. CDR3 coding DNA: TGTGCCACAGCGGCAGCGGGGGGTGAGCAGTTCTTC.